This TCR beta chain is drawn from a study of cytomegalovirus exposure and HLA in healthy donors. 60 Vbeta and 13 Jbeta primers were used in PCR. Method: immunoSEQ multiplex PCR; TCRdb's copy keeps in-frame clones and lacks some. The sample includes some 80,000 clones, around 73% seen only once; the top ten take around 3.4%. The CDR3 runs 12 residues. Germline values: CDR1 MDHEN, CDR2 SYDVKM. Regarding this clone: A junction boundary mismatches the germline segment, possibly from a read error.

V is TRBV28 and J is TRBJ2-7, with 7 bases matching TRBD2. The source of this sequence is a man over 45 in good health and CMV-seronegative. Sample: PBMCs. The CDR3 here is CASSLGGGPRYF. Here the CDR3 DNA reads TGTGCCAGCAGTTTAGGGGGGGGACCCCGTTATTTC.